This T cell receptor beta chain derives from a study of T-cell memory formation after mild COVID-19. This CDR3 comprises 14 residues. Germline values: CDR1 SGHTA, CDR2 FQGNSA. V was trimmed by 3 bases and J by 8 bases, leaving 13 bases between them. Notes on this clonotype: The target antigen is unknown.

Study-wide results and limits: There were some responding clones in pre-infection memory, which suggested that cross-reactive memory had joined.

TCRdb called the 5' RACE reads again in MiXCR, with one record for every CDR3 protein. The sample holds about 290,000 distinct CDR3 sequences, approximately 15% seen once. The sequencing sample was made of PBMCs or a T cell subset sorted from them (not recorded which). This rearrangement joins TRBV7-2 to TRBJ2-2, with TRBD2 as a possible D gene (5 bases). This clonotype was sampled from a young man who had mild COVID-19 (a few samples of this study predate the infection). Cell type and time point are not known. DNA for the CDR3: TGTGCCAGCAGCTTGAGTGAGGGAGCGGGGGAGCTGTTTTTT. Its translation: CASSLSEGAGELFF.